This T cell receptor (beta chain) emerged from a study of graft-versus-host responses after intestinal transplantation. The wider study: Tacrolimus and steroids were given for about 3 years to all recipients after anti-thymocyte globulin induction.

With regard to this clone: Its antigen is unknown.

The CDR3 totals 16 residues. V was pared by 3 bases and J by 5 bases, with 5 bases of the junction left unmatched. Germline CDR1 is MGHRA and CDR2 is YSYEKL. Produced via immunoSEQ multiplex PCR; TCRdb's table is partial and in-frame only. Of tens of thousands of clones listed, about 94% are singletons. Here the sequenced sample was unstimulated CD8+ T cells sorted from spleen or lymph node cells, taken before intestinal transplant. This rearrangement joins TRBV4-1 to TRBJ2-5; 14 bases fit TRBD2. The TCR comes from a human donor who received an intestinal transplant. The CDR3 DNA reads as TGCGCCAGCAGCCAGGGACTAGCGGGAGCAGGTGAGACCCAGTACTTC. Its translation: CASSQGLAGAGETQYF.